The 11 T cell receptor beta chains below come from one sample, sequenced in a study of vaccination effects on CD4 cells after COVID-19. The antigens for these receptors are not known. The culture ran for nine to ten days, and then CD4+ T cells were isolated. The table came from immunoSEQ multiplex PCR; TCRdb's copy has only in-frame clones and leaves some out. The profile shows some 50,000 clones, 65% to 80% of them singletons. Sequenced here: CD4+ T cells from PBMCs cultured without peptide, sampled before COVID-19 vaccination. The receptors were sampled from a human donor who received a COVID-19 vaccine.

This sequence joins TRBV6-1 and TRBJ1-3; possible D gene TRBD1, 6 bases. CDR1 and CDR2 (germline): MNHNS, SASEGT. The CDR3 loop spans 15 amino acids. Between the trimmed V and J ends, which lost 5 bases and 4 bases, there was a span of 15 bases. The CDR3 bases are TGTGCCAGCAGTCCGCGACAGGTCCAGGGAAACACCATATATTTT. Encoded protein: CASSPRQVQGNTIYF.

This sequence joins TRBV7-9 and TRBJ2-3, with 8 nucleotides matching TRBD2. Germline CDR1 is SEHNR and CDR2 is FQNEAQ (reference sequence). V dropped 2 bases and J dropped 2; count of bases not matched to a gene: 3. The CDR3 is 15 amino acids. The chain's CDR3 is CASSLLAGITDTQYF. CDR3 DNA sequence: TGTGCCAGCAGCTTATTAGCGGGGATCACAGATACGCAGTATTTT. Combining the CDR3 with reference TRBV7-9 and TRBJ2-3 gives the whole variable domain DTGVSQNPRHKITKRGQNVTFRCDPISEHNRLYWYRQTLGQGPEFLTYFQNEAQLEKSRLLSDRFSAERPKGSFSTLEIQRTEQGDSAMYLCASSLLAGITDTQYFGPGTRLTVL.

The chain has TRBV7-8 and TRBJ1-1; D possibly corresponds to TRBD1 (6 bases). The germline V gene has CDR1 SGHVS and CDR2 FQNEAQ. The CDR3 loop spans 17 amino acids. Deletions cut 1 base from V and 0 bases from J, with 15 bases between. This CDR3 reads CASSLDRLGTLNTEAFF. The CDR3 DNA sequence: TGTGCCAGCAGCTTAGATAGACTCGGGACACTGAACACTGAAGCTTTCTTT.

This clone was recorded only once. V gene TRBV24-1 combines with J gene TRBJ2-1; TRBD2 matches 13 bases. V was clipped by 2 bases and J by 6 bases; unmatched bases: 3. This CDR3 is built from 16 residues. Germline-derived CDR1 and CDR2 are KGHDR and SFDVKD. CDR3 sequence (DNA): TGTGCCACCAGTGATTCCCGGACTAGCGGGAGCAATGAGCAGTTCTTC. Translating it yields CATSDSRTSGSNEQFF.

J is TRBJ2-4 and V is TRBV5-4, with TRBD1 as a possible D gene (5 bases). The CDR3 loop spans 14 amino acids. V lost 0 bases and J lost 2, with 6 bases in between. Germline CDR1 and CDR2: SGHNT and YYREEE (reference sequence). CDR3 protein: CASSLAGSKNIQYF. The CDR3 nucleotides read TGTGCCAGCAGCTTGGCAGGGTCCAAAAACATTCAGTACTTC.

This sequence joins TRBV4-2 and TRBJ2-3, with 8 bases fitting TRBD2. The CDR3 runs to 16 residues. CDR1 is LGHNA, CDR2 YNFKEQ, per germline. V lost 0 bases, J lost 3 bases, and 5 bases stayed unmatched. Here the CDR3 DNA reads TGTGCCAGCAGCCAAGACTTCGGGGGGGCGACAGATACGCAGTATTTT. Translation gives CASSQDFGGATDTQYF.

The chain has TRBV7-2 and TRBJ1-2, with a possible D match to TRBD1 (6 bases). The CDR3 length is 14 residues. CDR1 SGHTA and CDR2 FQGNSA come from the germline V gene. V was pared by 5 bases and J by 2 bases, with 12 bases between. CDR3 nucleotide sequence: TGTGCCAGCAGCCGCTCCACAGGGAACTATGGCTACACCTTC. It specifies CASSRSTGNYGYTF.

The chain has TRBV19 and TRBJ1-6, with no clear D. The CDR3 has 17 residues. Germline lookup yields CDR1 LNHDA and CDR2 SQIVND (reference sequence). Trimming shortened V by 5 bases and J by 0 bases, and 14 bases separated the two germline ends. Written as DNA, the CDR3 is TGTGCCAGTAGTGTGACATCCCGTAGCTCCTATAATTCACCCCTCCACTTT. Residues: CASSVTSRSSYNSPLHF.

V is TRBV7-2 and J is TRBJ2-4; D not resolved. CDR1 is SGHTA and CDR2 is FQGNSA in the germline V gene. Trimming stripped 5 bases from V and 1 base from J, with 0 bases between. This CDR3 has 11 amino acids. The CDR3, as DNA: TGTGCCAGCAGCGCCAAAAACATTCAGTACTTC. Its translation: CASSAKNIQYF. The variable domain in full, with the rest retrieved from reference TRBV7-2 and TRBJ2-4, is GAGVSQSPSNKVTEKGKDVELRCDPISGHTALYWYRQSLGQGLEFLIYFQGNSAPDKSGLPSDRFSAERTGGSVSTLTIQRTQQEDSAVYLCASSAKNIQYFGAGTRLSVL.

The V gene is TRBV13, the J gene TRBJ2-5; maybe TRBD2 (5 bases). Germline V gene sequence: CDR1 PRHDT, CDR2 FYEKMQ (reference sequence). This CDR3 is built from 16 residues. The V and J ends lost 6 bases and 2 bases respectively, with 19 bases between them. The CDR3 bases are TGTGCCAGCAGGGCCCCCTGGCCGGGAACACAAGAGACCCAGTACTTC. It encodes CASRAPWPGTQETQYF.

V usage is TRBV5-1 and J usage is TRBJ1-6; 7 bases map to TRBD1. Looked up from germline, CDR1 is SGHRS and CDR2 is YFSETQ. V lost 4 bases and J lost 7; bases outside the gene matches: 8. This CDR3 has 15 amino acids. CDR3 bases: TGCGCCAGCAGCATTATGGGACAGTCAAATTCACCCCTCCACTTT. Its translation: CASSIMGQSNSPLHF.